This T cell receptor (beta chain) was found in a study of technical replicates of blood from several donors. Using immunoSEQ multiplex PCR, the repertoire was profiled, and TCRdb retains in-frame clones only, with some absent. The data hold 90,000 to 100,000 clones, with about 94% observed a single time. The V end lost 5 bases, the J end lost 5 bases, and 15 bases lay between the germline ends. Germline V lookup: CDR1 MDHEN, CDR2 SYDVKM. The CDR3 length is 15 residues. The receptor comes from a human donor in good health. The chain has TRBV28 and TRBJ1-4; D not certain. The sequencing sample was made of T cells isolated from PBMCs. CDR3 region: CASSPTLYLNEKLFF. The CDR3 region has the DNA TGTGCCAGCAGTCCTACTCTATACCTAAATGAAAAACTGTTTTTT.